These T cell receptor beta chains were read from a single sample in a study of shared clonotypes between healthy human individuals. The method was immunoSEQ multiplex PCR; TCRdb's version includes in-frame clones alone and lacks a portion of them. The top ten hold under 0.15% of the sample, which has 2 million to 3 million clones, 90% to 95% seen once. The sequenced sample was naive CD4+ T cells sorted from blood. Source of these receptors: a man between 18 and 29 years old in good health. Both conserved end residues are part of each CDR3.

>TRBJ1-2|TRBV6-1
CASVYRGHDGYTF
>TRBJ2-7|TRBV28
CASRAGTGGSYEQYF
>TRBJ2-2|TRBV7-8
CASSTSGTNTGELFF
>TRBJ2-6|TRBV30
CAWGNSGANVLTF
>TRBJ2-3|TRBV2
CASSDWTPDTDTQYF
>TRBJ1-3|TRBV5-4
CASSSDRFSGNTIYF
>TRBJ2-3|TRBV5-1
CASSRMGTTDTQYF
>TRBJ2-2|TRBV5-1
CASSRLAGGVTGELFF
>TRBJ2-5|TRBV9
CASSNDGTTKETQYF
>TRBJ2-2|TRBV18
CASSPQGTANTGELFF
>TRBJ2-1|TRBV30
CAWSGGVAGVDEQFF